This passage covers 21 T cell receptor beta chains from one sample sequenced in a study of CD8+ T cells in alopecia areata. The sequencing template was cDNA reverse transcribed from extracted RNA. Generated by immunoSEQ multiplex PCR, the TCRdb table keeps only in-frame clones and is missing some. Of roughly 100,000 clones detected, 45% to 60% appear once; the ten largest clones hold 8% to 10%. Material for sequencing was CD4+ T cells sorted from blood. These receptors all stem from a human donor in good health.

The rearrangement links TRBV19 to TRBJ1-5; TRBD1 might be the D (5 bases). The germline gives CDR1 LNHDA, CDR2 SQIVND (reference sequence). This CDR3 is 14 amino acids long. Trimming cost V 3 bases and J 1 base, with 7 bases left between them. CDR3 sequence reads: CASSIQGSNQPQHF. DNA for the CDR3: TGTGCCAGTAGTATCCAGGGCAGCAATCAGCCCCAGCATTTT.

CDR3 nucleotides: TGTGCCAGCAGTGAAGGGGTAGGCGGTACGCAGTATTTT. This gives the protein CASSEGVGGTQYF. The gene calls are TRBV2 and TRBJ2-3, with no clear D. The germline V gene has CDR1 SNHLY and CDR2 FYNNEI. The CDR3 contains 13 residues. The ends were cut back, 1 base at V and 8 bases at J, with 10 bases in the middle.

There are many counts of this clone. V gene TRBV18 combines with J gene TRBJ2-1, with 7 bases fitting TRBD1. From germline, CDR1 is KGHSH and CDR2 LQKENI. This CDR3 comprises 15 residues. With 0 bases clipped from V and 7 bases from J, the junction kept 6 bases outside the gene matches. CDR3 amino acids: CASSPPLTGVNEQFF. In nucleotides, the CDR3 is TGTGCCAGCTCACCACCTCTTACAGGGGTGAATGAGCAGTTCTTC.

This chain joins TRBV7-2 and TRBJ2-2; D unclear. The germline V and J ends were trimmed by 4 bases and 3 bases, with 9 bases remaining between them. The CDR3 loop spans 14 amino acids. Germline values: CDR1 SGHTA, CDR2 FQGNSA. CDR3 in amino acids: CASSSRPDTGELFF. CDR3 sequence (DNA): TGTGCCAGCAGCTCCCGTCCCGACACCGGGGAGCTGTTTTTT.

The V gene is TRBV30, the J gene TRBJ1-2; D might be TRBD1 (5 bases). Trimming pared 2 bases from V and 0 bases from J, leaving 16 bases between. Looked up from germline, CDR1 is GTSNPN and CDR2 is SVGIG (reference sequence). This CDR3 contains 16 residues. The CDR3 sequence: CAWSSGGNSPNYGYTF. CDR3 coding DNA: TGTGCCTGGAGTAGCGGGGGGAATTCTCCTAACTATGGCTACACCTTC. Variable domain in full (rest from reference TRBV30 and TRBJ1-2): SQTIHQWPATLVQPVGSPLSLECTVEGTSNPNLYWYRQAAGRGLQLLFYSVGIGQISSEVPQNLSASRPQDRQFILSSKKLLLSDSGFYLCAWSSGGNSPNYGYTFGSGTRLTVV.

The table lists this clone with a few counts. V gene TRBV5-8 combines with J gene TRBJ2-5, with 8 bases aligning to TRBD1. The CDR3 has 13 amino acids. Germline CDR1 reads SGHTS; CDR2 reads YDEGEE. J lost 2 bases, V lost 9 bases, and 6 bases had no gene match. CDR3 sequence reads: CANADRAQETQYF. The CDR3 DNA sequence: TGTGCCAATGCGGACAGGGCACAAGAGACCCAGTACTTC.

The chain employs TRBV20-1 and TRBJ2-3; no clear D. Germline V gene lookup returns CDR1 DFQATT and CDR2 SNEGSKA (reference sequence). The ends were cut back, 1 base at V and 4 bases at J, with 3 bases in the middle. The CDR3 covers 11 residues. The CDR3 here is CSARVADTQYF. In nucleotides, the CDR3 is TGCAGTGCTAGAGTCGCAGATACGCAGTATTTT.

The genes are TRBV9 and TRBJ2-3; 8 nucleotides line up with TRBD1. The V gene's germline CDR1 is SGDLS and CDR2 YYNGEE. The CDR3 covers 14 residues. Trimming cost V 4 bases and J 4 bases; bases outside gene matches: 5. The CDR3 coding sequence is TGTGCCAGCAGCCCTCGGACAGGGCCAGATACGCAGTATTTT. It translates to CASSPRTGPDTQYF.

This clone came up a few times. The chain recombines TRBV7-2 with TRBJ2-5; D unresolved. Germline V CDR1 and CDR2: SGHTA, FQGNSA. Between the trimmed V and J ends, which lost 5 bases and 5 bases, there was a span of 15 bases. The length of the CDR3 is 14 residues. The CDR3 sequence is CASSPKLDWETQYF. The CDR3 region has the DNA TGTGCCAGCAGCCCCAAGCTTGATTGGGAGACCCAGTACTTC.

V gene TRBV29-1 combines with J gene TRBJ2-1, with D perhaps assigned TRBD1 or TRBD2 (6 bases each). The ends were cut back, 7 bases at V and 10 bases at J, with 14 bases in the middle. CDR3 length: 11 residues. CDR1 is SQVTM, CDR2 ANQGSEA, per germline. In nucleotides, the CDR3 is TGCAGCGCCGGGGGCCCTATGGAGCAGTTCTTC. Amino acid sequence: CSAGGPMEQFF.

The chain combines TRBV29-1 with TRBJ2-3, with 9 bases fitting TRBD2. The CDR3 has 15 amino acids. The V segment lost 3 bases and the J segment 2 bases; nucleotides outside the gene matches: 6. Per germline, CDR1 SQVTM and CDR2 ANQGSEA. This chain's CDR3 is CSVESSGGFTDTQYF. As DNA, the CDR3 is TGCAGCGTTGAGTCGAGCGGGGGGTTCACAGATACGCAGTATTTT.

The chain has TRBV19 and TRBJ1-5; D unclear. Germline-derived CDR1 and CDR2 are LNHDA and SQIVND (reference sequence). This CDR3 region has 13 residues. Trimming took off 9 bases at V and 0 bases at J, with 9 bases between the two ends. The CDR3 reads CASRWDSNQPQHF. The CDR3 coding sequence is TGTGCCAGCAGGTGGGATAGCAATCAGCCCCAGCATTTT.

The chain is built from TRBV7-9 and TRBJ2-7, with 9 bases identical to TRBD2. Germline CDR1 is SEHNR and CDR2 is FQNEAQ (reference sequence). Trimming removed 3 bases from V and 2 bases from J; junction bases left unmatched: 5. CDR3 length: 15 residues. CDR3 DNA sequence: TGTGCCAGCAGCTTTGAGCTAGCGGGGACCTACGAGCAGTACTTC. Translated, it gives CASSFELAGTYEQYF.

This clone occurred a few times. The chain has TRBV7-2 and TRBJ2-7; 7 nucleotides agree with TRBD1. With V trimmed by 5 bases and J by 12 bases, 19 bases remained unmatched. This CDR3 region has 15 residues. Per the germline V gene, CDR1 is SGHTA and CDR2 is FQGNSA. The CDR3 DNA reads TGTGCCAGCAGCGGACGGACAGGCCAATTGCTCAGTCTGTACTTC. This codes for CASSGRTGQLLSLYF.

This clone was detected a few times. This chain uses TRBV19 with TRBJ1-6; 7 bases agree with TRBD1. V dropped 10 bases and J dropped 7; count of bases not matched to a gene: 13. Germline CDR1 and CDR2: LNHDA and SQIVND (reference sequence). The CDR3 contains 15 residues. CDR3 nucleotides: TGTGCCACCACGGACAGGCCAAGGATAAATTCACCCCTCCACTTT. As protein: CATTDRPRINSPLHF.

The rearrangement uses TRBV9 and TRBJ1-2; 7 nucleotides align to TRBD1. CDR3 length: 13 amino acids. CDR1 is SGDLS and CDR2 is YYNGEE in the germline V gene. Trimming cost V 0 bases and J 6 bases; bases outside gene matches: 2. In nucleotides, the CDR3 is TGTGCCAGCAGCGTAGACAGGGGACATGGCTACACCTTC. It yields the protein CASSVDRGHGYTF.

The rearrangement links TRBV4-2 to TRBJ2-1; 8 bases map to TRBD1. Per the germline V gene, CDR1 is LGHNA and CDR2 is YNFKEQ. The CDR3 extends over 15 amino acids. V was pared by 2 bases and J by 7 bases, with 7 bases of the junction left unmatched. For the CDR3, the DNA is TGTGCCAGCAGCCAAACCGGGACAGGATTTAATGAGCAGTTCTTC. Its protein product is CASSQTGTGFNEQFF.

This clone was recorded a few times. In nucleotides, the CDR3 is TGCGCCAGCAGCTTAATTGAAGACGGGGAGCTGTTTTTT. It is translated as CASSLIEDGELFF. The V and J genes are TRBV4-3 and TRBJ2-2, with no clear D. Between the trimmed V and J ends, which lost 5 bases and 7 bases, there was a span of 11 bases. The CDR3 spans 13 residues. Germline CDR1 and CDR2: LGHNA and YSLEER.

The CDR3 sequence: CATSSGQWGSGANVLTF. The DNA of the CDR3 is TGTGCCACCAGCAGCGGACAGTGGGGCTCTGGGGCCAACGTCCTGACTTTC. The genes are TRBV15 and TRBJ2-6; D perhaps matches TRBD1 (6 bases). The germline V gene has CDR1 LNHNV and CDR2 YYDKDF (reference sequence). The CDR3 length is 17 residues. V was trimmed by 3 bases and J by 0 bases, leaving 12 bases between them.

This chain uses TRBV25-1 with TRBJ2-1; a weak D match, TRBD2 (5 bases). V gave up 4 bases and J gave up 9 bases, with 10 bases separating them. Per the germline V gene, CDR1 is MGHDK and CDR2 is SYGVNS. The CDR3 has 12 residues. In DNA form, the CDR3 reads TGTGCCAGCAGTGGGGAGAGGCCTGAGCAGTTCTTC. Its protein product is CASSGERPEQFF. The full variable domain, with the rest looked up from reference TRBV25-1 and TRBJ2-1, is EADIYQTPRYLVIGTGKKITLECSQTMGHDKMYWYQQDPGMELHLIHYSYGVNSTEKGDLSSESTVSRIRTEHFPLTLESARPSHTSQYLCASSGERPEQFFGPGTRLTVL.

The chain carries TRBV27 and TRBJ2-3; D assignment may be TRBD1 or TRBD2 (5 bases each). Germline CDR1 MNHEY, CDR2 SMNVEV (reference sequence). The V end lost 2 bases, the J end lost 3 bases, and 15 bases lay between the germline ends. There are 16 residues in the CDR3. CDR3 residues: CASSLHPRGGTDTQYF. For the CDR3, the DNA is TGTGCCAGCAGTTTACACCCACGTGGGGGTACAGATACGCAGTATTTT.